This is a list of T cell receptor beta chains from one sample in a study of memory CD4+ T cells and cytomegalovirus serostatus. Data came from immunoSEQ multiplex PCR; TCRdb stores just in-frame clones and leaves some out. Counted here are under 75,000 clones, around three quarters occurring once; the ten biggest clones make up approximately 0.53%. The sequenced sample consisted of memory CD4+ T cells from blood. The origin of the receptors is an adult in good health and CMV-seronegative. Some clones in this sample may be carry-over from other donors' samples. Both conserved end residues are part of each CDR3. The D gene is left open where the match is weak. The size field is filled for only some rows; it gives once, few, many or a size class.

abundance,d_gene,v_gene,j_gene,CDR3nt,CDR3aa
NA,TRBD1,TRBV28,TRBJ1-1,TGTGCCAGCAGTTATAACAGGGGGCAGGAAGCTTTCTTT,CASSYNRGQEAFF
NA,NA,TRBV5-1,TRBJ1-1,TGCGCCAGCAGCTTACAGGAACTGAACACTGAAGCTTTCTTT,CASSLQELNTEAFF
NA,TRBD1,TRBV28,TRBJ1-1,TGTGCCAGCAGTGACAGGGGGCACACTGAAGCTTTCTTT,CASSDRGHTEAFF
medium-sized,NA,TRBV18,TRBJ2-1,TGTGCCAGCTCACCTATTGCACAGGGCGATGAGCAGTTCTTC,CASSPIAQGDEQFF
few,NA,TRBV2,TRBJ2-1,TGTGCCAGCACCTGGACTCCCTACAATGAGCAGTTCTTC,CASTWTPYNEQFF
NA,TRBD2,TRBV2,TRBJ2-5,TGTGCCAGCAGTGCAAAACTAGCGGAAGAGACCCAGTACTTC,CASSAKLAEETQYF
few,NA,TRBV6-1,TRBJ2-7,TGTGCCAGCAGTGCTGAAGTGTTGGGCTCCTACGAGCAGTACTTC,CASSAEVLGSYEQYF
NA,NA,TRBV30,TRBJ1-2,TGTGCCTGGAGTGTAGGAGGGGATAGTGGCTACACCTTC,CAWSVGGDSGYTF
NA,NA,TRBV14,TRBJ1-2,TGTGCCAGCAGCCAAGGTGCTAACTATGGCTACACCTTC,CASSQGANYGYTF
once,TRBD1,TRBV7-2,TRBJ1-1,TGTGCCAGCAGCTTTTTGACAGGGGGGAACACTGAAGCTTTCTTT,CASSFLTGGNTEAFF
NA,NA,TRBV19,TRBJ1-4,TGTGCCAGTAGCAGCGGGGACATCGAGGATGAAAAACTGTTTTTT,CASSSGDIEDEKLFF
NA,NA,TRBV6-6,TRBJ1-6,TGTGCCAGCAGTTACACGGACTCGAGGGGCGAACCCCTCCACTTT,CASSYTDSRGEPLHF
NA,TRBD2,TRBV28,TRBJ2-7,TGTGCCAGCAGTTCAGGGACTAGCGGGAGGGCCGTAGTTCGGTACTTC,CASSSGTSGRAVVRYF
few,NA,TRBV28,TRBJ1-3,TGTGCCAGCAGTTTCAGGGAGGCCACCATATATTTT,CASSFREATIYF
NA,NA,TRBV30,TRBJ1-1,TGTGCCGATTCCCCCAGGGGGAACACTGAAGCTTTCTTT,CADSPRGNTEAFF
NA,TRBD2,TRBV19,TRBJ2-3,TGTGCCAGTAGACTAGCGGGAGCAGATACGCAGTATTTT,CASRLAGADTQYF
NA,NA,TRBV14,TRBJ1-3,TGTGCCAGCAGCCAGGGGTTCTTATCTGGAAACACCATATATTTT,CASSQGFLSGNTIYF
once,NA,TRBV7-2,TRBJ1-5,TGTGCCAGCAGCTTAGAGGTTATCAATCAGCCCCAGCATTTT,CASSLEVINQPQHF
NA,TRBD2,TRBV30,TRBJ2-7,TGTGCCTGGAGTTTAGCGGGGGGGTTCTCCTACGAGCAGTACTTC,CAWSLAGGFSYEQYF
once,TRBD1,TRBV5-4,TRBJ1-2,TGTGCCAGCAGCCTGCCCCGGGGACAGGGGGCGGAGGGCTACACCTTC,CASSLPRGQGAEGYTF
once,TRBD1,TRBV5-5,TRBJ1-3,TGTGCCAGCAGCCGAAACAGGGGGCTTGGCTCTGGAAACACCATATATTTT,CASSRNRGLGSGNTIYF
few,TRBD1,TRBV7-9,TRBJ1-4,TGTGCCAGCAGCCGGGACAGGGGTGAAAAACTGTTTTTT,CASSRDRGEKLFF
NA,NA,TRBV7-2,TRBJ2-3,TGTGCCAGCAGCTTAGGAGCCTATACGCAGTATTTT,CASSLGAYTQYF
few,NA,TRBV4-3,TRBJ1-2,TGCGCCAGCAGCCAAGGAGGAAACTCTAACTATGGCTACACCTTC,CASSQGGNSNYGYTF
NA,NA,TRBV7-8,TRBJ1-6,TGTGCCAGCAGCTTAACATATTCACCCCTCCACTTT,CASSLTYSPLHF
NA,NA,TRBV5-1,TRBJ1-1,TGCGCCAGCAGCTTGGGGCAGGGCAATCTGGCTGAAGCTTTCTTT,CASSLGQGNLAEAFF
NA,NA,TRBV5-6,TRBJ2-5,TGTGCCAGCAGCTCCTCCCCTAGCGCGAGAGAGACCCAGTACTTC,CASSSSPSARETQYF
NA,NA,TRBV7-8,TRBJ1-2,TGTGCCAGCAGCCAGAGAGGGGGGAACTATGGCTACACCTTC,CASSQRGGNYGYTF
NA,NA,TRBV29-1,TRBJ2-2,TGCAGCGTTGAAGCTGCAGGGAGGACCGGGGAGCTGTTTTTT,CSVEAAGRTGELFF
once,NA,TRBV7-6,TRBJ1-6,TGTGCCAGCAGCTTAGTAACTCAGGGATCCTCACCCCTCCACTTT,CASSLVTQGSSPLHF
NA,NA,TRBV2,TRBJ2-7,TGTGCCAGCAGTACAGGGTTTGGCGAGCAGTACTTC,CASSTGFGEQYF
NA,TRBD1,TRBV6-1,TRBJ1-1,TGTGCCAGCAGCTCCGGGACAGGGTATTTGGCTTTCTTT,CASSSGTGYLAFF
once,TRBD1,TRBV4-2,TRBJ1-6,TGTGCCAGCAGCCAAGATCTCCGGACAGGGGGGGATTCACCCCTCCACTTT,CASSQDLRTGGDSPLHF